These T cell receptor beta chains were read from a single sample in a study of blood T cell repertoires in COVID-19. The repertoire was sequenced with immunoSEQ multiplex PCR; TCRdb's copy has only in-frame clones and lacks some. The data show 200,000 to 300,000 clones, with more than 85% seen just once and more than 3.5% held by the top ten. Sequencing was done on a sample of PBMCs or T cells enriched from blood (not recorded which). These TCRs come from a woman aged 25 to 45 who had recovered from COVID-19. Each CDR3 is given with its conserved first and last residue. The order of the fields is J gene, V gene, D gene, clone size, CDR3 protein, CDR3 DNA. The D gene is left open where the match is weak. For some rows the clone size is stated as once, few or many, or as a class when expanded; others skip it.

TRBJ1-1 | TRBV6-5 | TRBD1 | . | CASSRDRDGTEAFF | TGTGCCAGCAGTCGAGACAGGGACGGTACTGAAGCTTTCTTT
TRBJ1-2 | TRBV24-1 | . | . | CATSDADRTGDGYTF | TGTGCCACCAGTGATGCCGACAGAACTGGGGATGGCTACACCTTC
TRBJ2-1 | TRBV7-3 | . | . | CASSLGAGMDEQFF | TGTGCCAGCAGCTTAGGTGCGGGAATGGATGAGCAGTTCTTC
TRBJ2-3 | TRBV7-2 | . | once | CASSFQSSSSTDTQYF | TGTGCCAGCAGCTTCCAATCGAGTTCTAGCACAGATACGCAGTATTTT
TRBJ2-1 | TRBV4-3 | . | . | CASSQARERDEQFF | TGCGCCAGCAGCCAAGCTCGGGAGAGGGATGAGCAGTTCTTC
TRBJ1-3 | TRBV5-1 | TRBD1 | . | CASSRGQADYGNTIYF | TGCGCCAGCAGCCGGGGACAGGCCGATTATGGAAACACCATATATTTT
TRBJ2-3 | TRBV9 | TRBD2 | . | CASSVALGAGVADTQYF | TGTGCCAGCAGCGTAGCTTTAGGAGCGGGAGTGGCAGATACGCAGTATTTT
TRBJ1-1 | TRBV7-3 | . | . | CASSLTAGNTEAFF | TGTGCCAGCAGCTTAACAGCGGGTAACACTGAAGCTTTCTTT
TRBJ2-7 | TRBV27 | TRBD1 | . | CASSLSMTGSEQYF | TGTGCCAGCAGTTTATCGATGACAGGGTCCGAGCAGTACTTC
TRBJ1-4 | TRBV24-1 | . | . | CATSDRNEKLFF | TGTGCCACCAGTGACAGAAATGAAAAACTGTTTTTT
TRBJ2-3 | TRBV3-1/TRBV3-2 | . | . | CASSLIASDTQYF | TGTGCCAGCAGCCTAATAGCGTCAGATACGCAGTATTTT
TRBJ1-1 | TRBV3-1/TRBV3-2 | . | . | CASSQGIVSVTEAFF | TGTGCCAGCAGCCAAGGCATCGTGAGTGTAACTGAAGCTTTCTTT
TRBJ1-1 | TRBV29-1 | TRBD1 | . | CSVEKGALAFF | TGCAGCGTTGAAAAGGGGGCATTAGCTTTCTTT